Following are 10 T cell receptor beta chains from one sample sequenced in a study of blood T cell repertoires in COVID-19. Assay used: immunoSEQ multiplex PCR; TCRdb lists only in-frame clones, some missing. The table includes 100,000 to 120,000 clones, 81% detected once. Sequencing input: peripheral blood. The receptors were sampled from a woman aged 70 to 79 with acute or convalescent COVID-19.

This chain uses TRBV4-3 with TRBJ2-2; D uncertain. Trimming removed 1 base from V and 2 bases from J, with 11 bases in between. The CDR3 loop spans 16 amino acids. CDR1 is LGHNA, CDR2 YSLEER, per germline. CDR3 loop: CASSQGNRQNTGELFF. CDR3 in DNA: TGCGCCAGCAGCCAAGGGAACAGACAAAACACCGGGGAGCTGTTTTTT.

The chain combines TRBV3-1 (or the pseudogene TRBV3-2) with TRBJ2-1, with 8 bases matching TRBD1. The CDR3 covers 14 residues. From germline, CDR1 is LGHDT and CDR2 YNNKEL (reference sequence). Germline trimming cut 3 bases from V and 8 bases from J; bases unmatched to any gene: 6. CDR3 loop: CASSQGLTGDEQFF. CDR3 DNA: TGTGCCAGCAGCCAGGGTCTGACAGGGGATGAGCAGTTCTTC.

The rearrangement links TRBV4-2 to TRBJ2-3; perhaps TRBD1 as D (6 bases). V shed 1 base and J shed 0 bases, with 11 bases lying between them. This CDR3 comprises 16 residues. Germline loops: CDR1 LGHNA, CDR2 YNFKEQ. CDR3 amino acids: CASSQADSTSTDTQYF. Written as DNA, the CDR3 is TGTGCCAGCAGCCAAGCGGACAGTACTAGCACAGATACGCAGTATTTT.

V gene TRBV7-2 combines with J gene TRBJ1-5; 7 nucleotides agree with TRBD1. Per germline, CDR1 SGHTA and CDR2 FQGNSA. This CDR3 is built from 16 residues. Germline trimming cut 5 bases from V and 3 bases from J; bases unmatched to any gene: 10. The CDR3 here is CASSPDSGGLNQPQHF. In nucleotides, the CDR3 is TGTGCCAGCAGCCCCGACTCAGGGGGGCTCAATCAGCCCCAGCATTTT.

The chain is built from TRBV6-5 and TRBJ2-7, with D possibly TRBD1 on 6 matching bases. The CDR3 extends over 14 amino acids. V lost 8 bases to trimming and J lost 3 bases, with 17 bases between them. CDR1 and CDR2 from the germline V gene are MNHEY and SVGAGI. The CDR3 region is CASHLSGASYEQYF. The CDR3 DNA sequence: TGTGCCAGCCATCTGTCAGGGGCAAGCTACGAGCAGTACTTC.

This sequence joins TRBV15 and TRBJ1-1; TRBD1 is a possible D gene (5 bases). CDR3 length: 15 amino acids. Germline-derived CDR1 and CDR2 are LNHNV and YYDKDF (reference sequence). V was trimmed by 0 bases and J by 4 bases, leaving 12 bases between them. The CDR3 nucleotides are TGTGCCACCAGCAGAGATCGGATTCAGGGCACTGAAGCTTTCTTT. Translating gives CATSRDRIQGTEAFF.

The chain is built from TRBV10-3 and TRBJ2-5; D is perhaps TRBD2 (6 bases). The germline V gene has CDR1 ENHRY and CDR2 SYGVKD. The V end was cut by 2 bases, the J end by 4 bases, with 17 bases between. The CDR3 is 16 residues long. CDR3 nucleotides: TGTGCCATCAGTGAGCCTGCGGGGTCCGGGGGAGAGACCCAGTACTTC. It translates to CAISEPAGSGGETQYF.

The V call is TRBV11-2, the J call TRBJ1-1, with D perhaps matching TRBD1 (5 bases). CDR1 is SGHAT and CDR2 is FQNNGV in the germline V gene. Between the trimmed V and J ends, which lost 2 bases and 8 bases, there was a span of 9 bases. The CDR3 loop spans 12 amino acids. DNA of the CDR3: TGTGCCAGCAGCTTACAGGGCGGAGAAGCTTTCTTT. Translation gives CASSLQGGEAFF.

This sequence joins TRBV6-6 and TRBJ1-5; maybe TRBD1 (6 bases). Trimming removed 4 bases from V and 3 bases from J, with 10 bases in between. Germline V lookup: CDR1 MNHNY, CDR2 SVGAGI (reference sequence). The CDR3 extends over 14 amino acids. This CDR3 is CASSSGTHNQPQHF. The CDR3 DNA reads TGTGCCAGCAGTTCCGGGACACACAATCAGCCCCAGCATTTT.

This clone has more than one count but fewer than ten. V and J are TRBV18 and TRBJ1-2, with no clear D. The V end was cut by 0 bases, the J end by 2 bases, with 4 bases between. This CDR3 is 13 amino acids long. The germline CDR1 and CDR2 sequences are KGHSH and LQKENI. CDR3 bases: TGTGCCAGCTCACCACCCACAAACTATGGCTACACCTTC. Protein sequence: CASSPPTNYGYTF.